The 27 T cell receptor beta chains below all came from one sample that was sequenced in a study of CD8+ T cells in alopecia areata. Sequencing relied on a cDNA template that was reverse transcribed from extracted RNA. TCRdb's copy holds only in-frame clones and misses some; the assay was immunoSEQ multiplex PCR. The top ten hold 0.75% to 0.8% of the sample, which has some 95,000 clones, 40% to 45% seen once. Sample: CD4+ T cells sorted from blood. The source is a human donor with alopecia areata.

The chain recombines TRBV28 with TRBJ2-7; 8 nucleotides align to TRBD2. The CDR3 loop spans 17 amino acids. V gave up 5 bases and J gave up 2 bases; unmatched junction bases: 14. The V gene's germline CDR1 is MDHEN and CDR2 SYDVKM. The CDR3 DNA sequence: TGTGCCAGCAGTCTCGTCAAGACTAGCGTGAGAACCTACGAGCAGTACTTC. Protein sequence: CASSLVKTSVRTYEQYF. Supplemented by reference TRBV28 and TRBJ2-7, the full variable domain reads DVKVTQSSRYLVKRTGEKVFLECVQDMDHENMFWYRQDPGLGLRLIYFSYDVKMKEKGDIPEGYSVSREKKERFSLILESASTNQTSMYLCASSLVKTSVRTYEQYFGPGTRLTVT.

The chain carries TRBV5-6 and TRBJ1-5, with unresolved D. V dropped 0 bases and J dropped 4 bases, with 8 bases sitting between them. Germline loops: CDR1 SGHDT, CDR2 YYEEEE. CDR3 length equals 14 residues. CDR3 nucleotides: TGTGCCAGCAGCTTGGGGTTGGAGAATCAGCCCCAGCATTTT. Protein product: CASSLGLENQPQHF.

In this sample, this clone turned up a few times. The CDR3 DNA reads as TGCAGTGCTAATAATGGCTACGAGCAGTACTTC. It specifies CSANNGYEQYF. The chain joins TRBV20-1 to TRBJ2-7; D is unresolved. Trimming took off 4 bases at V and 3 bases at J, with 7 bases between the two ends. This CDR3 comprises 11 residues. Per germline, CDR1 DFQATT and CDR2 SNEGSKA (reference sequence).

This clone turned up a few times. The V gene is TRBV30, the J gene TRBJ2-7; D uncertain. Trimming cost V 2 bases and J 1 base, with 15 bases left between them. The germline CDR1 and CDR2 sequences are GTSNPN and SVGIG (reference sequence). The CDR3 is 15 amino acids. CDR3 in amino acids: CAWSHPLQISYEQYF. The CDR3 DNA is TGTGCCTGGAGTCATCCACTACAAATATCCTACGAGCAGTACTTC.

This clone was counted only a few times. The rearrangement uses TRBV29-1 and TRBJ2-1; 7 nucleotides match TRBD2. With V trimmed by 7 bases and J by 3 bases, 9 bases remained unmatched. The CDR3 consists of 14 residues. Germline V lookup: CDR1 SQVTM, CDR2 ANQGSEA. The CDR3 coding sequence is TGCAGCGCCTCGACCGGGGGGAACTACAATGAGCAGTTCTTC. It yields the protein CSASTGGNYNEQFF.

Only a few counts were recorded for this clone. The chain combines TRBV14 with TRBJ2-1; 8 nucleotides match TRBD1. V was clipped by 4 bases and J by 5 bases; unmatched bases: 4. CDR3 size: 14 residues. CDR1 and CDR2 (germline): SGHDN, FVKESK. CDR3 loop: CASSRRTGNNEQFF. The CDR3 DNA reads TGTGCCAGCAGCCGAAGGACAGGGAACAATGAGCAGTTCTTC. Drawing the rest from reference TRBV14 and TRBJ2-1, the complete variable domain is EAGVTQFPSHSVIEKGQTVTLRCDPISGHDNLYWYRRVMGKEIKFLLHFVKESKQDESGMPNNRFLAERTGGTYSTLKVQPAELEDSGVYFCASSRRTGNNEQFFGPGTRLTVL.

The chain couples TRBV7-2 to TRBJ2-4, with 8 positions matching TRBD1. The CDR3 consists of 15 residues. In germline, CDR1 is SGHTA, CDR2 FQGNSA. Trimming at V came to 3 bases and at J to 4 bases, leaving 5 bases not matched to a gene. The CDR3 region is CASSFSTGDKNIQYF. The DNA of the CDR3 is TGTGCCAGCAGCTTTTCGACAGGGGATAAAAACATTCAGTACTTC.

The V and J genes are TRBV20-1 and TRBJ2-7, with a tentative D call TRBD1 (5 bases). CDR3 length: 10 amino acids. Germline lookup yields CDR1 DFQATT and CDR2 SNEGSKA (reference sequence). The V gene lost 5 bases and the J gene lost 3 bases, with 5 bases spanning the gap. The CDR3: CSADSYEQYF. For the CDR3, the DNA is TGCAGTGCTGACAGCTACGAGCAGTACTTC.

The chain joins TRBV30 to TRBJ1-2, with TRBD1 matching over 7 bases. The trim removed 3 bases at V and 3 bases at J, leaving 10 bases unmatched. The length of the CDR3 is 15 residues. The germline V gene has CDR1 GTSNPN and CDR2 SVGIG (reference sequence). The CDR3 nucleotides read TGTGCCTGGAGCGTTGGGACAGCACAATACTATGGCTACACCTTC. Translating it yields CAWSVGTAQYYGYTF. The complete variable domain, with remaining parts taken from reference TRBV30 and TRBJ1-2, reads SQTIHQWPATLVQPVGSPLSLECTVEGTSNPNLYWYRQAAGRGLQLLFYSVGIGQISSEVPQNLSASRPQDRQFILSSKKLLLSDSGFYLCAWSVGTAQYYGYTFGSGTRLTVV.

The gene calls are TRBV29-1 and TRBJ1-5, with 9 bases aligning to TRBD1. The J segment lost 6 bases and the V segment lost 2 bases, leaving 5 bases of the junction unmatched. The germline gives CDR1 SQVTM, CDR2 ANQGSEA. The CDR3 is made up of 14 amino acids. In DNA, the CDR3 is TGCAGCGTTGAACTAACAGGGGGCGGTCAGCCCCAGCATTTT. Amino acids: CSVELTGGGQPQHF.

This clone was observed a few times. V usage is TRBV29-1 and J usage is TRBJ2-5; 10 nucleotides match TRBD2. CDR1 and CDR2 (germline): SQVTM, ANQGSEA. The CDR3 runs 13 residues. The junction had 3 bases not matched to a gene; V was cut back by 6 bases and J by 2 bases. This CDR3 is CSVGTSAQETQYF. The CDR3 region has the DNA TGCAGCGTGGGGACTAGCGCTCAAGAGACCCAGTACTTC.

The chain combines TRBV5-1 with TRBJ2-5; D is uncertain. This CDR3 has 10 amino acids. V was shortened by 3 bases and J by 5 bases, with 2 bases between the two germline ends. Per the germline V gene, CDR1 is SGHRS and CDR2 is YFSETQ. The CDR3 here is CASSWETQYF. The CDR3 coding sequence is TGCGCCAGCAGCTGGGAGACCCAGTACTTC.

This clone was observed a few times. This chain connects TRBV29-1 to TRBJ1-4, with 7 bases that match TRBD1. The CDR3 is made up of 14 amino acids. The germline V gene has CDR1 SQVTM and CDR2 ANQGSEA. Germline trimming cut 2 bases from V and 7 bases from J; bases unmatched to any gene: 7. The CDR3 DNA reads as TGCAGCGTTGAACCGACAGGGAATGGTGAAAAACTGTTTTTT. Its translation: CSVEPTGNGEKLFF.

The sample holds a few counts of this clone. This chain connects TRBV29-1 to TRBJ2-3; D is unclear. The CDR3 runs 13 residues. Germline values: CDR1 SQVTM, CDR2 ANQGSEA. V lost 5 bases, J lost 2 bases, and 11 bases lay in between. DNA for the CDR3: TGCAGCGTTCTCGCGCCCGCCACAGATACGCAGTATTTT. Its translation is CSVLAPATDTQYF.

The rearrangement joins TRBV18 to TRBJ1-1, with unresolved D. The V gene lost 6 bases and the J gene lost 1 base, with 18 bases spanning the gap. The CDR3 is made up of 16 amino acids. The germline CDR1 and CDR2 sequences are KGHSH and LQKENI. The CDR3 nucleotides are TGTGCCAGCTCCCTCACGACCGGAGAATGGAACACTGAAGCTTTCTTT. Protein product: CASSLTTGEWNTEAFF. The full variable domain, with the rest looked up from reference TRBV18 and TRBJ1-1, is NAGVMQNPRHLVRRRGQEARLRCSPMKGHSHVYWYRQLPEEGLKFMVYLQKENIIDESGMPKERFSAEFPKEGPSILRIQQVVRGDSAAYFCASSLTTGEWNTEAFFGQGTRLTVV.

This clone has a single count. V gene TRBV29-1 combines with J gene TRBJ1-2; D gene unclear. The CDR3 loop spans 14 amino acids. Germline CDR1 is SQVTM and CDR2 is ANQGSEA. Trimming shortened V by 7 bases and J by 7 bases, and 22 bases separated the two germline ends. The CDR3 DNA is TGCAGCGCAACCGGTAGCTTACTTCCGGTTGGCTACACCTTC. It translates to CSATGSLLPVGYTF.

This chain joins TRBV2 and TRBJ1-5; no reliable D call. This CDR3 has 14 residues. V was cut by 6 bases and J by 0 bases, with 9 bases left in between. Germline V gene sequence: CDR1 SNHLY, CDR2 FYNNEI. CDR3: CASSRDLSNQPQHF. The CDR3 DNA reads TGTGCCAGCAGCCGAGACCTTAGCAATCAGCCCCAGCATTTT.

This clone turned up a few times. The V gene is TRBV7-2, the J gene TRBJ2-3; the D is unclear. The germline gives CDR1 SGHTA, CDR2 FQGNSA. Trimming stripped 6 bases from V and 10 bases from J, with 14 bases between. This CDR3 region has 12 residues. CDR3 in amino acids: CASRPGGDAQYF. In DNA, the CDR3 is TGTGCCAGCAGGCCCGGCGGCGATGCGCAGTATTTT.

This clone was seen a few times. This specimen includes other DNA sequences encoding the same CDR3. V gene TRBV29-1 combines with J gene TRBJ2-7, with 13 bases lining up with TRBD2. CDR3 length equals 13 residues. Germline values: CDR1 SQVTM, CDR2 ANQGSEA. The J segment lost 3 bases and the V segment lost 4 bases, leaving 0 bases of the junction unmatched. The CDR3 nucleotides read TGCAGCGTTGGACTAGCGGGAGGCTACGAGCAGTACTTC. Translated: CSVGLAGGYEQYF.

The chain has TRBV5-1 and TRBJ2-7; possible D gene TRBD1, 6 bases. The germline V gene encodes CDR1 SGHRS and CDR2 YFSETQ. Trimming removed 5 bases at V and 0 bases at J, with 12 bases between. The CDR3 spans 14 residues. The CDR3 loop reads CASRVGTTSYEQYF. The CDR3 nucleotides are TGCGCCAGCAGGGTAGGGACAACCTCCTACGAGCAGTACTTC.

The CDR3: CAWSSGTDTQYF. As DNA, the CDR3 is TGTGCCTGGAGCTCCGGTACAGATACGCAGTATTTT. This sequence joins TRBV30 and TRBJ2-3; D gene uncertain. The CDR3 runs to 12 residues. The germline CDR1 and CDR2 sequences are GTSNPN and SVGIG (reference sequence). Trimming took off 3 bases at V and 3 bases at J, with 7 bases between the two ends.

This clone was seen more than once but under ten times. V usage is TRBV6-6 and J usage is TRBJ2-7; the D gene is possibly TRBD2 (6 bases). The CDR3 has 16 amino acids. V gave up 0 bases and J gave up 2 bases, with 14 bases separating them. Germline assignment: CDR1 MNHNY and CDR2 SVGAGI (reference sequence). Here the CDR3 DNA reads TGTGCCAGCAGTTACTCGGGGACTGATCGAGCCTACGAGCAGTACTTC. Translated: CASSYSGTDRAYEQYF.

This clone has a handful of counts. The chain combines TRBV14 with TRBJ1-3; D is unclear. Per germline, CDR1 SGHDN and CDR2 FVKESK. The CDR3 has 13 residues. V was shortened by 0 bases and J by 4 bases, with 4 bases between the two germline ends. This CDR3 reads CASSQDRGNTIYF. The CDR3 DNA reads TGTGCCAGCAGCCAAGACAGAGGAAACACCATATATTTT.

This clone occurred a few times. The rearrangement uses TRBV29-1 and TRBJ2-3; D is possibly TRBD1 (6 bases). Germline-derived CDR1 and CDR2 are SQVTM and ANQGSEA. V lost 6 bases, J lost 2 bases, and 12 bases lay in between. The CDR3 has 13 residues. CDR3: CSVSGQLTDTQYF. As DNA, the CDR3 is TGCAGCGTAAGTGGACAGCTCACAGATACGCAGTATTTT.

V usage is TRBV29-1 and J usage is TRBJ2-5; 7 bases agree with TRBD1. The V segment lost 5 bases and the J segment 3 bases; nucleotides outside the gene matches: 6. Per the germline V gene, CDR1 is SQVTM and CDR2 is ANQGSEA. The CDR3 spans 13 residues. Written as DNA, the CDR3 is TGCAGCGTTTTTTCTACAGGGGAAGAGACCCAGTACTTC. This gives the protein CSVFSTGEETQYF.

The chain is built from TRBV30 and TRBJ1-1; 9 nucleotides align to TRBD1. This CDR3 contains 13 residues. With 3 bases clipped from V and 6 bases from J, the junction kept 5 bases outside the gene matches. Germline V lookup: CDR1 GTSNPN, CDR2 SVGIG (reference sequence). This chain's CDR3 is CAWSARQGAEAFF. The DNA for the CDR3 is TGTGCCTGGAGCGCTCGACAGGGGGCTGAAGCTTTCTTT.

The chain has TRBV18 and TRBJ2-3; D not resolved. The V end lost 6 bases, the J end lost 2 bases, and 18 bases lay between the germline ends. The CDR3 extends over 16 amino acids. CDR1 is KGHSH and CDR2 is LQKENI in the germline V gene. In DNA, the CDR3 is TGTGCCAGCTCCTTAAGTCAGGCCTCCTACACAGATACGCAGTATTTT. Translation: CASSLSQASYTDTQYF.